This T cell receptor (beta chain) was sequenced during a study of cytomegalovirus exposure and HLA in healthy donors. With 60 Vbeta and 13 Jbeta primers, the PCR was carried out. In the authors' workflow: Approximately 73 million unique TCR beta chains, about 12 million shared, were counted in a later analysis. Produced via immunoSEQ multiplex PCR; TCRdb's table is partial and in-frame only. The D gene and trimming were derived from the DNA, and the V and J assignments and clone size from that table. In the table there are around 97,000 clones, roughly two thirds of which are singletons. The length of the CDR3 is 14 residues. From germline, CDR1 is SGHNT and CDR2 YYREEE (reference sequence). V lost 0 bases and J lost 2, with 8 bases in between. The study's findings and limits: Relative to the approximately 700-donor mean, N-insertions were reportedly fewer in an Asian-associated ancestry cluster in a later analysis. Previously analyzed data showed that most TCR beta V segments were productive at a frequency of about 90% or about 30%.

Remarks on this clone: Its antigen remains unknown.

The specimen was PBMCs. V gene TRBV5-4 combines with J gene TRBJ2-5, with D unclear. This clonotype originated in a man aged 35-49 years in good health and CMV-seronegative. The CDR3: CASSLDARQETQYF. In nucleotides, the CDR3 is TGTGCCAGCAGCTTGGACGCCAGACAAGAGACCCAGTACTTC. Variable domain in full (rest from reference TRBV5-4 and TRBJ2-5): ETGVTQSPTHLIKTRGQQVTLRCSSQSGHNTVSWYQQALGQGPQFIFQYYREEENGRGNFPPRFSGLQFPNYSSELNVNALELDDSALYLCASSLDARQETQYFGPGTRLLVL.